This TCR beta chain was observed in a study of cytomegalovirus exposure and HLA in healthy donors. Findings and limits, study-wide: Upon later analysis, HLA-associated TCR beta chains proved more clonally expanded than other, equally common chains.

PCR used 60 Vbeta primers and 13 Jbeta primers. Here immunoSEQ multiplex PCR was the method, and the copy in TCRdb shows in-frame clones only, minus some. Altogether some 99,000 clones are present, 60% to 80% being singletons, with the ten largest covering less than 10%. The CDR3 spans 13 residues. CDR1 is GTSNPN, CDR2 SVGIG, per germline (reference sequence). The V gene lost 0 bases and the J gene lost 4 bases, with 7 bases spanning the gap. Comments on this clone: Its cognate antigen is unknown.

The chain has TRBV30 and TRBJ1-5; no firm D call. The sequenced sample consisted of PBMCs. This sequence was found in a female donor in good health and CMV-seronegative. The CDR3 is CAWSVKQNQPQHF. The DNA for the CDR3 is TGTGCCTGGAGTGTAAAACAAAATCAGCCCCAGCATTTT.